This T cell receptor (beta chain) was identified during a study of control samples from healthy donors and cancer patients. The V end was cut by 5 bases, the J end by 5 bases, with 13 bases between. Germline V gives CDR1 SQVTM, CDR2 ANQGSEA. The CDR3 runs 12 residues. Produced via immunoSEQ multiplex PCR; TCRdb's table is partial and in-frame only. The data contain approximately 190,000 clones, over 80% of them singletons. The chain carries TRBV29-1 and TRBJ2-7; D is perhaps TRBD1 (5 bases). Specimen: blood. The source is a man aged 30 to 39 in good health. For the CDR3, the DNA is TGCAGCGTTCTCAAGGGGCGGAACGAGCAGTACTTC. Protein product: CSVLKGRNEQYF.